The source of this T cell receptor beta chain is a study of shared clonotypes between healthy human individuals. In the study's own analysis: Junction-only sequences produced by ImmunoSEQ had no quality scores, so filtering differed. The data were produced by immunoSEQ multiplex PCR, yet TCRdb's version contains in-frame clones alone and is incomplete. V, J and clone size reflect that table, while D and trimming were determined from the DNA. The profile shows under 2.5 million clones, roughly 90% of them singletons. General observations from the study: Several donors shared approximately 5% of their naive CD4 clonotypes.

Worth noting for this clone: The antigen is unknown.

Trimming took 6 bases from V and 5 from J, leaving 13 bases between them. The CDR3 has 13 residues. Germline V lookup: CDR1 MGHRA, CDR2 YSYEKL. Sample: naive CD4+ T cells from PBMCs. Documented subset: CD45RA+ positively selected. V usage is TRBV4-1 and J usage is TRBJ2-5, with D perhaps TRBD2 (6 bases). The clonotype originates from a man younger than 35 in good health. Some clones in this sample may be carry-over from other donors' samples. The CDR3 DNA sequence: TGCGCCAGCAGTCCCGGGGGAGGCGAGACCCAGTACTTC. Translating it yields CASSPGGGETQYF.